This TCR beta chain appears in the sequencing data of a study of OX40 agonist ivuxolimab in advanced cancers. The study in broad terms: Ivuxolimab was an agonistic, fully human IgG2 monoclonal antibody directed against OX40 (CD134), a costimulatory receptor. Three dose-escalation patients achieved partial responses, one with hepatocellular carcinoma and two with cutaneous melanoma. In the dose-escalation cohort, more than 75% of patients were male, and the mean age was roughly 60 years, with a range of 23 to 79. Patients were allowed to have had prior anti-PD-1, anti-PD-L1 or anti-CTLA-4 therapy, and around 40% of the dose-escalation patients had previously received checkpoint inhibitors. The point of sequencing TCRbeta in the periphery was to test whether ivuxolimab changed TCR sequence diversity and drove clonal T-cell expansion. Of the approximately 50 dose-escalation patients, hepatocellular carcinoma was present in approximately 20, melanoma in roughly 15, renal cell carcinoma in 9 and head and neck cancer in 9. Intravenous ivuxolimab was administered to patients every 2 weeks at six dose levels: 0.01, 0.1, 0.3, 1.5, 3 and 10 mg/kg. The monotherapy dose-escalation portion (N of about 57 patients) of the phase I ivuxolimab trial is reported in the paper.

Patients with autoimmune disease history or receiving systemic immunosuppression were excluded from the trial. Peripheral blood for TCR sequencing was collected from all dose cohorts at baseline, on cycle 4 day 1, and on cycle 7 day 1. The samples were taken from a phase I, first-in-human, multicenter, open-label dose-escalation trial of ivuxolimab. The trial enrolled adults with locally advanced or metastatic head and neck squamous cell, hepatocellular, melanoma or renal cell carcinoma. Before TCR sequencing, CD4+ T cells and CD8+ T cells from peripheral blood were sorted into separate populations. Notes on this clone: Its cognate antigen has yet to be identified. No base qualities exist here, and no much larger clone lies one base off it.

To sequence the TCRbeta CDR3 region, genomic DNA was isolated from the sorted cells. The immunoSEQ Assay was used to sequence the TCRbeta CDR3 regions. TCRdb stores this immuneACCESS table with in-frame sequences only. Part of the clones is absent; in the studies checked, under half of the shortfall reflects unresolved V genes, and no reason is known for the rest. Here the sample has tens of thousands of clones; approximately 81% occur a single time. The top ten hold roughly 1.9% of the sample. A distance of 15 bases separates the germline ends of V and J, which lose 6 bases and 3 bases respectively. The CDR3 numbers 13 residues from cysteine through phenylalanine. The kept DNA is CDR3 alone, 39 bases in frame from the first base. According to the germline V gene, CDR1 reads SQVTM and CDR2 reads ANQGSEA. The research as a whole found: Low levels of normalized T-cell clonal expansion were also seen in some patients who did not respond. After ivuxolimab, more expanded clones were found on average in CD8+ T cells than in CD4+ T cells. At doses of 0.1 to 3.0 mg/kg, clonal expansion of both CD4+ and CD8+ T cells in blood was seen between baseline and week 6. The antigen specificity of the peripheral T cells that underwent clonal expansion was not determined. In the 0.1-3.0 mg/kg groups, partial responders had among the lowest normalized peripheral clonal expansion, particularly in CD8+ T cells.

The sequence joins TRBV29-1 to TRBJ2-7; the D gene identity is not certain. This clonotype originated in an adult with an advanced solid tumor such as melanoma, head and neck, liver or kidney cancer. The specimen was CD4+ or CD8+ T cells sorted from blood, collected in a trial of the OX40 agonist ivuxolimab. The DNA sequence reads TGCAGCGTCAGGCCTGTAACAGACTACGAGCAGTACTTC. This codes for CSVRPVTDYEQYF.